This TCR beta chain was sequenced for a study of chemoradiotherapy in HPV16-positive cancers. Repeated repertoire sampling spanned the course of chemoradiotherapy. Sequenced by immunoSEQ multiplex PCR; TCRdb stores in-frame clones only, minus some. This table holds tens of thousands of clones, 80% to 90% found once. Points on this clone: Its cognate antigen is unknown.

With 3 bases removed from V and 5 bases from J, the gap between germline ends came to 14 bases. Germline V gene data show CDR1 as ENHRY and CDR2 as SYGVKD. This CDR3 is 15 amino acids long. Study results and limitations: Better recurrence-free survival went with HPV-responsive T-cell expansion in HPV16-positive patients. During treatment, candidate HPV-specific clones and E7-related motifs expanded in tumor. Only two HPV16-positive patients supplied the functional HPV-specificity definition.

The J gene is TRBJ2-1, the V gene TRBV10-3; no clear D. This TCR was sampled from a human donor with HPV-associated anogenital cancer. Sequencing used blood, obtained from a patient who underwent chemoradiotherapy. The CDR3 loop reads CAISDAQANNNEQFF. DNA for the CDR3: TGTGCCATCAGTGATGCCCAGGCGAATAACAATGAGCAGTTCTTC.